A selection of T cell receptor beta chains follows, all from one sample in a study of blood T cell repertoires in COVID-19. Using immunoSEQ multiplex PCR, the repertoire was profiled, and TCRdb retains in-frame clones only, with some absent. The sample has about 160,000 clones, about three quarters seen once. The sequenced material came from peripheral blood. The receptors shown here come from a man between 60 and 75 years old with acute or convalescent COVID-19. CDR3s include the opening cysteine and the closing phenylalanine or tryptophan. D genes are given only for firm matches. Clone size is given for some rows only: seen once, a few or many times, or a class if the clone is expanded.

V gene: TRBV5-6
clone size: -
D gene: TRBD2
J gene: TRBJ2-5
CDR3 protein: CASSLRIAGEVETQYF
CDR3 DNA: TGTGCCAGCAGCTTGCGGATAGCGGGGGAAGTGGAGACCCAGTACTTC

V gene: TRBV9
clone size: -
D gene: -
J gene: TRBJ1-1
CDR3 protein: CASSVEGSGTEAFF
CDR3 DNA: TGTGCCAGCAGCGTGGAGGGGTCGGGGACTGAAGCTTTCTTT

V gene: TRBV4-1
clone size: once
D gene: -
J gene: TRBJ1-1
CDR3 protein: CASSLGPGGLDTEAFF
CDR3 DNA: TGCGCCAGCAGCCTCGGCCCCGGGGGGCTCGACACTGAAGCTTTCTTT

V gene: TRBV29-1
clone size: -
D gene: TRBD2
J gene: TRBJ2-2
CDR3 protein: CSVVVREGSTGELFF
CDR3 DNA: TGCAGCGTTGTCGTTAGGGAGGGGAGCACCGGGGAGCTGTTTTTT

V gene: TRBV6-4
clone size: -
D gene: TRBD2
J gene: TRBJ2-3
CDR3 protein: CASSEGTSGGTDTQYF
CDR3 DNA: TGTGCCAGCAGTGAGGGGACTAGCGGGGGGACAGATACGCAGTATTTT

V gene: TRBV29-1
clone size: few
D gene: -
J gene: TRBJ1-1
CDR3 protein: CSVERNTEAFF
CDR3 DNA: TGCAGCGTTGAGAGGAACACTGAAGCTTTCTTT

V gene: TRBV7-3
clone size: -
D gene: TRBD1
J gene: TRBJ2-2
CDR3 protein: CASSPTTGGWVFF
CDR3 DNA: TGTGCCAGCAGCCCTACGACAGGGGGATGGGTGTTTTTT

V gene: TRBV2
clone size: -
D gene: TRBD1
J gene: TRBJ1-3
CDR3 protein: CASSGAGQRGYTIYF
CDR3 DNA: TGTGCCAGCAGTGGCGCGGGACAGCGAGGATACACCATATATTTT

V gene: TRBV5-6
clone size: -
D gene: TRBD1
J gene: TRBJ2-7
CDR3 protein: CASNKDREAYEQYF
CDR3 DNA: TGTGCCAGCAACAAAGACAGGGAAGCCTACGAGCAGTACTTC

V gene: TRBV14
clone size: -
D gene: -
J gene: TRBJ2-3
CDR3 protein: CASSQGRDRLTDTQYF
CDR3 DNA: TGTGCCAGCAGCCAAGGCAGGGATCGGTTAACAGATACGCAGTATTTT

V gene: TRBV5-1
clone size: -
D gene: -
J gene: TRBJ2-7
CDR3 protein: CASSLGGASYYEQYF
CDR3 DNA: TGCGCCAGCAGCTTGGGTGGGGCCAGTTACTACGAGCAGTACTTC

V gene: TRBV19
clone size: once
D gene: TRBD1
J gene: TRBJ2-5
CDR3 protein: CASRNGQGRETQYF
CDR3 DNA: TGTGCCAGTAGAAACGGACAGGGGAGGGAGACCCAGTACTTC

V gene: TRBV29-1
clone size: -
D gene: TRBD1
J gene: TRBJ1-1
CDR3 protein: CSTKTGMNTEAFF
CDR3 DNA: TGCAGCACGAAGACAGGGATGAACACTGAAGCTTTCTTT

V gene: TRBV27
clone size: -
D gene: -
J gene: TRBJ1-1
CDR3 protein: CASSKEGRNTEAFF
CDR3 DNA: TGTGCCAGCAGTAAGGAGGGAAGGAACACTGAAGCTTTCTTT

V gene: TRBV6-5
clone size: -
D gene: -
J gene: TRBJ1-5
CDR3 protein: CASRLGAIPNQPQHF
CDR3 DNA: TGTGCCAGCAGGCTAGGGGCCATCCCCAATCAGCCCCAGCATTTT

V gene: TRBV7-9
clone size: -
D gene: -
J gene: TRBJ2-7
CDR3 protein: CASGLTLANYGEQYF
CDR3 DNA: TGTGCCAGCGGACTAACTCTAGCGAATTATGGCGAGCAGTACTTC

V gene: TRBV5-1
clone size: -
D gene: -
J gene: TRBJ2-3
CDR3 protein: CASSHRAEAGITDTQYF
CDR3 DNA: TGCGCCAGCAGCCACCGGGCCGAGGCGGGGATTACAGATACGCAGTATTTT